Listed below are T cell receptor beta chains from one sample, sequenced in a study of blood T cell repertoires in COVID-19. Profiled with immunoSEQ multiplex PCR; TCRdb holds only in-frame clones, not every one. The top ten hold approximately 6% of the sample, which has over 70,000 clones, approximately 84% seen once. Sequencing input: peripheral blood. These TCRs come from a man in his 70s with COVID-19, enrolled during active disease. Both conserved end residues are part of each CDR3. A D gene is named only where the DNA matches it firmly. Clone size is stated in some rows and not others, as once, few, many or a class when expanded.

clone_size	d_call	j_call	v_call	cdr3_aa	cdr3_nt
-	TRBD1	TRBJ2-7	TRBV6-2/TRBV6-3	CASSYPQGAGEQYF	TGTGCCAGCAGTTACCCACAGGGGGCTGGGGAGCAGTACTTC
-	TRBD1	TRBJ1-1	TRBV27	CASRQRTGDVTEAFF	TGTGCCAGCAGACAAAGAACAGGGGATGTCACTGAAGCTTTCTTT
-	-	TRBJ1-3	TRBV11-3	CASSPRTGGNTIYF	TGTGCCAGCAGCCCGCGCACAGGGGGAAACACCATATATTTT
-	-	TRBJ1-3	TRBV7-2	CASSLGPQGSGNTIYF	TGTGCCAGCAGCTTAGGCCCACAGGGCTCTGGAAACACCATATATTTT
few	-	TRBJ1-2	TRBV4-2	CASSQEMAGLGYTF	TGTGCCAGCAGCCAAGAGATGGCTGGACTGGGCTACACCTTC
-	-	TRBJ1-5	TRBV28	CASSPSGANQPQHF	TGTGCCAGCAGTCCGTCAGGGGCCAATCAGCCCCAGCATTTT
-	TRBD1	TRBJ1-4	TRBV5-1	CASSWGDRAATNEKLFF	TGCGCCAGCAGCTGGGGGGACAGGGCAGCAACTAATGAAAAACTGTTTTTT
-	-	TRBJ2-7	TRBV6-5	CASAPRKVRYEQYF	TGTGCCAGCGCCCCAAGGAAGGTCAGGTACGAGCAGTACTTC
-	-	TRBJ1-2	TRBV6-6	CASSPRTAWAYNYGYTF	TGTGCCAGCAGTCCTCGGACAGCCTGGGCCTATAACTATGGCTACACCTTC
-	TRBD2	TRBJ2-1	TRBV10-3	CAIRNSGGSSYNEQFF	TGTGCCATCAGGAACAGCGGGGGGAGCTCCTACAATGAGCAGTTCTTC
few	-	TRBJ1-2	TRBV30	CAWRQIYGYTF	TGTGCCTGGAGGCAGATCTATGGCTACACCTTC
many	-	TRBJ1-5	TRBV2	CASSFLQGLNQPQHF	TGTGCCAGCAGTTTTTTACAGGGTTTGAATCAGCCCCAGCATTTT
few	TRBD2	TRBJ2-7	TRBV6-2/TRBV6-3	CASSLPWRASGHYEQYF	TGTGCCAGCAGTTTACCCTGGAGGGCTAGCGGACATTACGAGCAGTACTTC
-	-	TRBJ1-5	TRBV3-1/TRBV3-2	CASSRSGGNQPQHF	TGTGCCAGCAGCCGATCAGGGGGCAATCAGCCCCAGCATTTT
many	TRBD2	TRBJ2-4	TRBV11-1	CASSISGGPGVNIQYF	TGTGCCAGCAGCATTAGCGGGGGGCCCGGGGTAAACATTCAGTACTTC
-	TRBD1	TRBJ2-3	TRBV10-3	CAISVDRGADTQYF	TGTGCCATCAGCGTTGACAGGGGAGCAGATACGCAGTATTTT
-	TRBD2	TRBJ2-3	TRBV9	CASSVGGAVDTQYF	TGTGCCAGCAGCGTCGGGGGGGCGGTAGATACGCAGTATTTT
-	-	TRBJ2-1	TRBV9	CASSVGASPLSSYNEQFF	TGTGCCAGCAGCGTAGGGGCTAGCCCTTTGAGCTCCTACAATGAGCAGTTCTTC
-	TRBD1	TRBJ1-1	TRBV11-2	CASSSMGQGVTEAFF	TGTGCCAGCAGCTCGATGGGACAGGGTGTAACTGAAGCTTTCTTT
-	-	TRBJ2-4	TRBV11-2	CASSSSSPLRNIQYF	TGTGCCAGCAGCTCCTCGTCCCCCCTGAGAAACATTCAGTACTTC
-	-	TRBJ1-3	TRBV7-9	CASSLYGTIGNTIYF	TGTGCCAGCAGCTTGTATGGTACAATCGGAAACACCATATATTTT
-	-	TRBJ2-1	TRBV20-1	CSARGEGEQFF	TGCAGTGCTAGGGGTGAGGGTGAGCAGTTCTTC
-	TRBD1	TRBJ1-4	TRBV7-9	CASSPRTGGEKLFF	TGTGCCAGCAGCCCTAGGACAGGGGGTGAAAAACTGTTTTTT
-	-	TRBJ2-5	TRBV18	CASSPLAETETQYF	TGTGCCAGCTCACCGTTAGCGGAGACAGAGACCCAGTACTTC
-	-	TRBJ1-5	TRBV3-1/TRBV3-2	CASSQGSRGQPQHF	TGTGCCAGCAGCCAAGGGAGTAGGGGTCAGCCCCAGCATTTT
-	-	TRBJ2-5	TRBV27	CASSSYGAPQETQYF	TGTGCCAGCAGTTCCTACGGTGCGCCTCAAGAGACCCAGTACTTC
-	TRBD2	TRBJ2-5	TRBV10-3	CAISEGSGGTSGRRETQYF	TGTGCCATCAGTGAGGGGAGCGGCGGGACTAGCGGGAGAAGAGAGACCCAGTACTTC
few	-	TRBJ1-5	TRBV5-1	CASRSSADQPQHF	TGCGCCAGCAGGTCGTCGGCGGATCAGCCCCAGCATTTT
-	TRBD2	TRBJ2-3	TRBV5-6	CASSSPSGGSDTQYF	TGTGCCAGCAGTAGTCCTAGCGGGGGGTCAGATACGCAGTATTTT
few	TRBD1	TRBJ1-1	TRBV29-1	CSVENYFGTGNTEAFF	TGCAGCGTTGAAAATTATTTTGGGACAGGGAACACTGAAGCTTTCTTT
-	TRBD2	TRBJ2-5	TRBV3-1/TRBV3-2	CASSPVAGETQYF	TGTGCCAGCAGCCCCGTAGCGGGAGAGACCCAGTACTTC
once	TRBD1	TRBJ2-1	TRBV2	CASSVEAGGSYNEQFF	TGTGCCAGCAGTGTAGAGGCAGGGGGCTCCTACAATGAGCAGTTCTTC
-	-	TRBJ1-4	TRBV5-5	CASRLDGLINEKLFF	TGTGCCAGCAGACTAGACGGGCTCATAAATGAAAAACTGTTTTTT
few	-	TRBJ1-1	TRBV7-9	CASSIDTMNTEAFF	TGTGCCAGCAGCATCGACACCATGAACACTGAAGCTTTCTTT
-	-	TRBJ2-2	TRBV19	CASSMMGGSGELFF	TGTGCCAGTAGTATGATGGGCGGGTCCGGGGAGCTGTTTTTT
-	-	TRBJ2-2	TRBV30	CAWSVLGAGELFF	TGTGCCTGGAGTGTTTTAGGGGCCGGGGAGCTGTTTTTT